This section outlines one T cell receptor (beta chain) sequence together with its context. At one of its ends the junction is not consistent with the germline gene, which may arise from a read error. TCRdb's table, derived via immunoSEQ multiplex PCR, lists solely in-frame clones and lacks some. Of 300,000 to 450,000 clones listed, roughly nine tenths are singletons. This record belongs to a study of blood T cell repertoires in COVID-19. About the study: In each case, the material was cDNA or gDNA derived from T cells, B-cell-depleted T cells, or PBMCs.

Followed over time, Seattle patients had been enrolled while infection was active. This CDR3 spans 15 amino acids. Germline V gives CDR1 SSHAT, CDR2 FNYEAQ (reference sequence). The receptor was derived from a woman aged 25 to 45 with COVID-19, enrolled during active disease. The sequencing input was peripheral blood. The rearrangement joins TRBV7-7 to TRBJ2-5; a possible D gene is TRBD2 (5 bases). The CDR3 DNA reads TGTGCTAGCAGTCGCCGTCCAGCGGATAAAGAGACCCAGTACTTC. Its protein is CASSRRPADKETQYF.